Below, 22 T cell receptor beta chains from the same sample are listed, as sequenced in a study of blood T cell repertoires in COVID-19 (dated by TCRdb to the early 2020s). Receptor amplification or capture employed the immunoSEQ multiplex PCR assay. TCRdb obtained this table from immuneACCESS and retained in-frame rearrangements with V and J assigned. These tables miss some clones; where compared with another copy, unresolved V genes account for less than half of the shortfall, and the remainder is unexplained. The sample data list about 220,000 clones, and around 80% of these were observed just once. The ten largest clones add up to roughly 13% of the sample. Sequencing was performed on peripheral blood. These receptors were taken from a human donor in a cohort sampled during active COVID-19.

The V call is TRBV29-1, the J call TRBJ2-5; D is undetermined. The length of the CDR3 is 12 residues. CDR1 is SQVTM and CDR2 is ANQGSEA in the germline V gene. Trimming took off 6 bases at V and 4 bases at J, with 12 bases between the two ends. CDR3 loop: CSVDPSGETQYF. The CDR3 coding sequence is TGCAGCGTCGACCCCTCGGGAGAGACCCAGTACTTC. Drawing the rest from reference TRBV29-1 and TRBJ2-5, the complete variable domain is SAVISQKPSRDICQRGTSLTIQCQVDSQVTMMFWYRQQPGQSLTLIATANQGSEATYESGFVIDKFPISRPNLTFSTLTVSNMSPEDSSIYLCSVDPSGETQYFGPGTRLLVL.

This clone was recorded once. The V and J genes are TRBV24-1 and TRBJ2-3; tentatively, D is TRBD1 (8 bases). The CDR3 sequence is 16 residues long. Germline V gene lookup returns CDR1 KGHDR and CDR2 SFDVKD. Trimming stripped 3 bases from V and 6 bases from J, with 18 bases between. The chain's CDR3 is CATSDLGQGGFDTQYF. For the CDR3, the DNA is TGTGCCACCAGTGATCTCGGACAGGGAGGGTTTGATACGCAGTATTTT.

The CDR3 DNA reads TGTGCCAGCGGGCGCGAGCTCACCGGGGAGCTGTTTTTT. Encoded protein: CASGRELTGELFF. The genes are TRBV6-5 and TRBJ2-2; D gene ambiguous. Germline V gene lookup returns CDR1 MNHEY and CDR2 SVGAGI. The CDR3 covers 13 residues. Trimming cost V 8 bases and J 4 bases, with 11 bases left between them.

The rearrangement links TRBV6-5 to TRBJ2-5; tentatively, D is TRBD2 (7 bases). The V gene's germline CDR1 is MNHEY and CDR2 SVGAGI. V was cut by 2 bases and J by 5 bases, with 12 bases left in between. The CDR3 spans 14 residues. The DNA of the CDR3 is TGTGCCAGCAGTTACGCGGGGGCCGGGGAGACCCAGTACTTC. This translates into CASSYAGAGETQYF.

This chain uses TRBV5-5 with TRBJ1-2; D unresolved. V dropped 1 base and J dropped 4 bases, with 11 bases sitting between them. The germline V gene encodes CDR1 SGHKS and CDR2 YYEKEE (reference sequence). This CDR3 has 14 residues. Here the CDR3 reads CASSLWHASYGYTF. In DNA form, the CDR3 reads TGTGCCAGCAGCTTGTGGCATGCATCCTATGGCTACACCTTC. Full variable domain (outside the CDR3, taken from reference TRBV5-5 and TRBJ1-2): DAGVTQSPTHLIKTRGQQVTLRCSPISGHKSVSWYQQVLGQGPQFIFQYYEKEERGRGNFPDRFSARQFPNYSSELNVNALLLGDSALYLCASSLWHASYGYTFGSGTRLTVV.

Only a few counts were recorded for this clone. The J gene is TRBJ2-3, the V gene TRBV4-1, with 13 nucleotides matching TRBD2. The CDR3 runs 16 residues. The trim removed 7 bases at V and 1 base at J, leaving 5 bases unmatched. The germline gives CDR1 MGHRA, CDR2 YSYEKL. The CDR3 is CASNPLAGGGTDTQYF. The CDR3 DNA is TGCGCCAGCAACCCACTAGCGGGGGGGGGCACAGATACGCAGTATTTT.

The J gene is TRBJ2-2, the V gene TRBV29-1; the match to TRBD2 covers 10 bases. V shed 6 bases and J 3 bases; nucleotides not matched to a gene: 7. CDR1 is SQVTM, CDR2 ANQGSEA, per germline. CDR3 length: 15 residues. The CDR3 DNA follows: TGCAGCGTCGCCAGTAGCGGGGGGTACACCGGGGAGCTGTTTTTT. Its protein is CSVASSGGYTGELFF.

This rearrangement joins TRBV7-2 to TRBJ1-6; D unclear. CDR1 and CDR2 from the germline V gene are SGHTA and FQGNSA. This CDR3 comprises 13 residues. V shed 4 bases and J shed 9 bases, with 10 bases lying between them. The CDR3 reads CASSSLHSSPLHF. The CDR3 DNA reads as TGTGCCAGCAGCTCCCTTCACAGTTCACCCCTCCACTTT.

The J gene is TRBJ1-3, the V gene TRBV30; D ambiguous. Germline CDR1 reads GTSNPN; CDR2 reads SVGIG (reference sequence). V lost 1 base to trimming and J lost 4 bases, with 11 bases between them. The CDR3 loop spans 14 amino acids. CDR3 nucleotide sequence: TGTGCCTGGAGTGGGGTCCGGGTCGGAAACACCATATATTTT. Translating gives CAWSGVRVGNTIYF.

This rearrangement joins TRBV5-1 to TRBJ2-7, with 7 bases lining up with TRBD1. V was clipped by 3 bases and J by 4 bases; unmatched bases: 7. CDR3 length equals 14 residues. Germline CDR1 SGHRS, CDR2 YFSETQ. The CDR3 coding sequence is TGCGCCAGCAGCTCGACAGGGAATGCTTACGAGCAGTACTTC. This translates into CASSSTGNAYEQYF. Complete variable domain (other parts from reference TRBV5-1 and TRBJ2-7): KAGVTQTPRYLIKTRGQQVTLSCSPISGHRSVSWYQQTPGQGLQFLFEYFSETQRNKGNFPGRFSGRQFSNSRSEMNVSTLELGDSALYLCASSSTGNAYEQYFGPGTRLTVT.

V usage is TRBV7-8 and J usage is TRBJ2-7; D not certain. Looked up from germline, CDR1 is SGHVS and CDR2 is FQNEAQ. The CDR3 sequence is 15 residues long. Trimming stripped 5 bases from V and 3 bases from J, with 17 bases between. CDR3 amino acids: CASSRFDPADYEQYF. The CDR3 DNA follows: TGTGCCAGCAGCCGCTTTGACCCGGCGGACTACGAGCAGTACTTC.

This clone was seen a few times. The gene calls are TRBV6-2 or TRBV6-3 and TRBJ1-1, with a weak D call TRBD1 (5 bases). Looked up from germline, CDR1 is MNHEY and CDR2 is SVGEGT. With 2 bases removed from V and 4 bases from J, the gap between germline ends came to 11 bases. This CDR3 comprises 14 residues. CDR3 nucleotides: TGTGCCAGCAGTTACCCCGGGGGTCGCACTGAAGCTTTCTTT. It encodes CASSYPGGRTEAFF.

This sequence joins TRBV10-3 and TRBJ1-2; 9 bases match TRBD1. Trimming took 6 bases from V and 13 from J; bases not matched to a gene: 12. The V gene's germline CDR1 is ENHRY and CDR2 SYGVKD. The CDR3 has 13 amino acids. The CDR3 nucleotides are TGTGCCATCAGGGGACCGGGACAGGGATTGGGCACCTTC. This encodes CAIRGPGQGLGTF.

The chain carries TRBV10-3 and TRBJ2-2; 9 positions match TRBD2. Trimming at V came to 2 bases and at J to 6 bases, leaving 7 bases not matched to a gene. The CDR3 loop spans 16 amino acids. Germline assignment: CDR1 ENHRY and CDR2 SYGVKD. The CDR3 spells CAISEVVAGAAGELFF. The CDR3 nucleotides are TGTGCCATCAGTGAGGTAGTAGCGGGAGCTGCCGGGGAGCTGTTTTTT.

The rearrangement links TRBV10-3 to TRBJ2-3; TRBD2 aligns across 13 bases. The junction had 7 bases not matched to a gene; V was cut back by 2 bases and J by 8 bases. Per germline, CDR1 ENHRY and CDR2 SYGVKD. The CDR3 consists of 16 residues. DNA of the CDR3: TGTGCCATCAGTGAGCGACTAGCGGGAGGAGGGAGTACGCAGTATTTT. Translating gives CAISERLAGGGSTQYF.

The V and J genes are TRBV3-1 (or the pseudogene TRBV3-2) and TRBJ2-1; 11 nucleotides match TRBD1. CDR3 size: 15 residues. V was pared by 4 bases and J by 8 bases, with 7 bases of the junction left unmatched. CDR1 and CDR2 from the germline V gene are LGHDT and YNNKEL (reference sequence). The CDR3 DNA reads TGTGCCAGCAGCCTAGGACAGGGGGCGAGGGATGAGCAGTTCTTC. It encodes CASSLGQGARDEQFF.

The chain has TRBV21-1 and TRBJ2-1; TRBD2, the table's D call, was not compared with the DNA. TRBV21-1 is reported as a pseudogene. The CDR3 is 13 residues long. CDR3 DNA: TGTGCCAGCAGATCGGGGTCCTACAATGAGCAGTTCTTC. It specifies CASRSGSYNEQFF.

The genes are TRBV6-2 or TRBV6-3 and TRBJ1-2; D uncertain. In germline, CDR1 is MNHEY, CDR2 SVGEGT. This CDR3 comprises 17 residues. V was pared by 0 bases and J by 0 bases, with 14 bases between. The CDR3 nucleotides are TGTGCCAGCAGTTACTCGAAGGGCTCGGGATCTAACTATGGCTACACCTTC. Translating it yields CASSYSKGSGSNYGYTF.

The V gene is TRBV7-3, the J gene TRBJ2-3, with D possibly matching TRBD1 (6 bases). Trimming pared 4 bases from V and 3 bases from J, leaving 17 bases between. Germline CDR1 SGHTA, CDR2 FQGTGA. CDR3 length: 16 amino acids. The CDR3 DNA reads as TGTGCCAGCAGCTCCTCCGGGACACCCAGGACAGATACGCAGTATTTT. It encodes CASSSSGTPRTDTQYF. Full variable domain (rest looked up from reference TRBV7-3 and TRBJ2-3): GAGVSQTPSNKVTEKGKYVELRCDPISGHTALYWYRQSLGQGPEFLIYFQGTGAADDSGLPNDRFFAVRPEGSVSTLKIQRTERGDSAVYLCASSSSGTPRTDTQYFGPGTRLTVL.

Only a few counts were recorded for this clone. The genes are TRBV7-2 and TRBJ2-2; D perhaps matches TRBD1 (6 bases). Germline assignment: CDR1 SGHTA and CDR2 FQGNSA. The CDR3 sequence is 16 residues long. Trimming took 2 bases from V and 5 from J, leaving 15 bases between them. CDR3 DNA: TGTGCCAGCAGCTTATCTGGGGGCCGCGAAACCGGGGAGCTGTTTTTT. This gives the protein CASSLSGGRETGELFF.

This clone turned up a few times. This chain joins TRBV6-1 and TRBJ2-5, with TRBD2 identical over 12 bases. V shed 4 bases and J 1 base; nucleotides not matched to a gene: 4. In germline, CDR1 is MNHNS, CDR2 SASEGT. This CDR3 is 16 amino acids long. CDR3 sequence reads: CASSGGLAGPQETQYF. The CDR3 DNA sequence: TGTGCCAGCAGTGGGGGACTAGCGGGCCCCCAAGAGACCCAGTACTTC.

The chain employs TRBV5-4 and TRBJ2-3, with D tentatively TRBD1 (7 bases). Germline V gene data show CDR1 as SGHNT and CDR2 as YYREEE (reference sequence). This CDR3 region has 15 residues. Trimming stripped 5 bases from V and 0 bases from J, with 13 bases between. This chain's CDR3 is CASRGGQPSTDTQYF. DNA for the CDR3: TGTGCCAGCAGGGGGGGACAGCCGAGCACAGATACGCAGTATTTT. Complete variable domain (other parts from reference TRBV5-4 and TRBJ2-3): ETGVTQSPTHLIKTRGQQVTLRCSSQSGHNTVSWYQQALGQGPQFIFQYYREEENGRGNFPPRFSGLQFPNYSSELNVNALELDDSALYLCASRGGQPSTDTQYFGPGTRLTVL.